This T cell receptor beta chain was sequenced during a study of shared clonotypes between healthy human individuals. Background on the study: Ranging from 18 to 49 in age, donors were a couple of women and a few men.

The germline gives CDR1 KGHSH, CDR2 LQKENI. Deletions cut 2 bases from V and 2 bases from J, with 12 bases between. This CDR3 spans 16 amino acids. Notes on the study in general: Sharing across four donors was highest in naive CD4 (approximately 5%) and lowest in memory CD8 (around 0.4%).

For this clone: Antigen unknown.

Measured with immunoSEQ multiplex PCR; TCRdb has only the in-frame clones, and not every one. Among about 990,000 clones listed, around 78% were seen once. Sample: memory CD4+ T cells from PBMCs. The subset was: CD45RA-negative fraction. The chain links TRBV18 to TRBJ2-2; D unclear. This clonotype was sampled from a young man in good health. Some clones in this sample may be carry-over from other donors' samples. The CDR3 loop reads CASSPVWQPNTGELFF. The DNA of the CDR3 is TGTGCCAGCTCACCAGTATGGCAGCCAAACACCGGGGAGCTGTTTTTT.